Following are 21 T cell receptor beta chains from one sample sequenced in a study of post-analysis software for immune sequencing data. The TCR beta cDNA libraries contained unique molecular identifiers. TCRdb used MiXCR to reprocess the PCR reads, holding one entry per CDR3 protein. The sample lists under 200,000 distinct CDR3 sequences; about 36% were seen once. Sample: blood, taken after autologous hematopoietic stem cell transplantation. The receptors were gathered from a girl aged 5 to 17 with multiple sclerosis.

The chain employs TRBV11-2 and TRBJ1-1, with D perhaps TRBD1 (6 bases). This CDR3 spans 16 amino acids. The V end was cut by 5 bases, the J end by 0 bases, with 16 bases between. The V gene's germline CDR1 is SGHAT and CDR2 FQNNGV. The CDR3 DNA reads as TGTGCCAGCAGCCCTCTTGGGGGCCGGATGAACACTGAAGCTTTCTTT. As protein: CASSPLGGRMNTEAFF.

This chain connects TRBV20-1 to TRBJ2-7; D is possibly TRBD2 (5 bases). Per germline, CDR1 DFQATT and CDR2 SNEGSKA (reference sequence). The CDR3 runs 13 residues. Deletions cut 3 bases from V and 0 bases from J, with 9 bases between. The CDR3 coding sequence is TGCAGTGCTAGTTTAGCGAACTCCTACGAGCAGTACTTC. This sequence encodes CSASLANSYEQYF.

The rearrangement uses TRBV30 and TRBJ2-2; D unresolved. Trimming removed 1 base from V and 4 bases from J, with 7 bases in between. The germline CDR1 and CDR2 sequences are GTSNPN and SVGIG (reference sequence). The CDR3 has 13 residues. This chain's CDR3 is CAWSGVRTGELFF. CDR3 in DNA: TGTGCCTGGAGTGGGGTTCGCACCGGGGAGCTGTTTTTT. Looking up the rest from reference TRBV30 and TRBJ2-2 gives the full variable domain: SQTIHQWPATLVQPVGSPLSLECTVEGTSNPNLYWYRQAAGRGLQLLFYSVGIGQISSEVPQNLSASRPQDRQFILSSKKLLLSDSGFYLCAWSGVRTGELFFGEGSRLTVL.

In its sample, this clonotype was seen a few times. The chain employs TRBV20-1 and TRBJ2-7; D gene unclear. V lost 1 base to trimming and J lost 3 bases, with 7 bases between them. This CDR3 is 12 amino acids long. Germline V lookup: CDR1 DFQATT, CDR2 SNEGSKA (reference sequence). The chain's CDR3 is CSARGVGYEQYF. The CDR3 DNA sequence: TGCAGTGCTAGAGGGGTTGGCTACGAGCAGTACTTC.

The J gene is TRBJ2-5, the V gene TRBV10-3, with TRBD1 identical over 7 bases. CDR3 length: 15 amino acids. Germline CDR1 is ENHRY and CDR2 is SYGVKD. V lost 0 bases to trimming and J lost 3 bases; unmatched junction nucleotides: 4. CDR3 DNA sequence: TGTGCCATCAGTGAGTCCAATACAGGGGAAGAGACCCAGTACTTC. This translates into CAISESNTGEETQYF.

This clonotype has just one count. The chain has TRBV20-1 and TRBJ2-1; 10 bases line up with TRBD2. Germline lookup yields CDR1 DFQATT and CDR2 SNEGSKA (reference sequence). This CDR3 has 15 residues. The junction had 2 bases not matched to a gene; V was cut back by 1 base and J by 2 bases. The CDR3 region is CSARGLAGTYNEQFF. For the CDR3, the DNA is TGCAGTGCTAGAGGACTAGCGGGTACCTACAATGAGCAGTTCTTC.

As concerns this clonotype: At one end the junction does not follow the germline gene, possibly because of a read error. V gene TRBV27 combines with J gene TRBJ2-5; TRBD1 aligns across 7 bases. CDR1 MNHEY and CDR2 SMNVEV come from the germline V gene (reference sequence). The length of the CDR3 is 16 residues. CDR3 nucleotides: TGTGCCAGCAGCCCACAGGGGCATCCTTCCCAAGAGACCCAGGACTTC. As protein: CASSPQGHPSQETQDF.

The CDR3 nucleotides read TGTGCCAGCAGCTCGTGGGACAGTACAAAGGAGTATTTT. Amino acid sequence: CASSSWDSTKEYF. The genes are TRBV7-2 and TRBJ2-3; 7 bases are a match to TRBD1. Germline V gene sequence: CDR1 SGHTA, CDR2 FQGNSA. The ends lost 4 bases at V and 13 bases at J; junction bases unmatched: 11. CDR3 size: 13 residues. Looking up the rest from reference TRBV7-2 and TRBJ2-3 gives the full variable domain: GAGVSQSPSNKVTEKGKDVELRCDPISGHTALYWYRQSLGQGLEFLIYFQGNSAPDKSGLPSDRFSAERTGGSVSTLTIQRTQQEDSAVYLCASSSWDSTKEYFGPGTRLTVL.

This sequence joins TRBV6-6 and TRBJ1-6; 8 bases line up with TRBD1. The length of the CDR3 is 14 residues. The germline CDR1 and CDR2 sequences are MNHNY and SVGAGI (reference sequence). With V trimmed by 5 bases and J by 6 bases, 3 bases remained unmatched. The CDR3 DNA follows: TGTGCCAGCAGTCATGGACAGGGTAATTCACCCCTCCACTTT. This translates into CASSHGQGNSPLHF.

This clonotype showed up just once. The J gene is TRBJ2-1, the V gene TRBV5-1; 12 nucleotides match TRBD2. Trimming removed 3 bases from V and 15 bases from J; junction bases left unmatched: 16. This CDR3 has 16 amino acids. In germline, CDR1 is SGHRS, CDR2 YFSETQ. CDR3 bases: TGCGCCAGCAGCTCCTACTCCGGGACTAGCGGGCGCCAGGGGTTCTTC. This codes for CASSSYSGTSGRQGFF. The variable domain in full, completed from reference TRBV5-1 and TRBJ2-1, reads KAGVTQTPRYLIKTRGQQVTLSCSPISGHRSVSWYQQTPGQGLQFLFEYFSETQRNKGNFPGRFSGRQFSNSRSEMNVSTLELGDSALYLCASSSYSGTSGRQGFFGPGTRLTVL.

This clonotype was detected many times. CDR3 amino acids: CAFQTGTSDYEQYF. The CDR3 nucleotides read TGTGCTTTTCAGACCGGGACTAGCGATTACGAGCAGTACTTC. The chain carries TRBV30 and TRBJ2-7; TRBD2 matches at 10 bases. The CDR3 spans 14 residues. Germline values: CDR1 GTSNPN, CDR2 SVGIG (reference sequence).

CDR3 in DNA: TGCGCCAGCAGCCAAGATGTAGCAGGGGACCTCACAGATACGCAGTATTTT. Translated: CASSQDVAGDLTDTQYF. This sequence joins TRBV4-1 and TRBJ2-3, with D possibly matching TRBD1 (6 bases). The CDR3 is made up of 17 amino acids. V was pared by 0 bases and J by 2 bases, with 15 bases between. CDR1 is MGHRA and CDR2 is YSYEKL in the germline V gene.

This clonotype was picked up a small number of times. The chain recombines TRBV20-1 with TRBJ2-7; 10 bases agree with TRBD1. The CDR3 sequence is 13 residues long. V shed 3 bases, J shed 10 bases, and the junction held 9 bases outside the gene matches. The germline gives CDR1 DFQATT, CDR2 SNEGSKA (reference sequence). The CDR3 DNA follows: TGCAGTGCTAGGGGACAGGGGCTAGGCCCCCAGTACTTC. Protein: CSARGQGLGPQYF.

CDR3 residues: CASSSDRNEKLFF. For the CDR3, the DNA is TGTGCCAGCAGTTCCGACAGAAATGAAAAACTGTTTTTT. The chain is built from TRBV6-1 and TRBJ1-4, with D possibly TRBD1 on 5 matching bases. Germline V lookup: CDR1 MNHNS, CDR2 SASEGT. Trimming cost V 5 bases and J 5 bases, with 9 bases left between them. The CDR3 totals 13 residues.

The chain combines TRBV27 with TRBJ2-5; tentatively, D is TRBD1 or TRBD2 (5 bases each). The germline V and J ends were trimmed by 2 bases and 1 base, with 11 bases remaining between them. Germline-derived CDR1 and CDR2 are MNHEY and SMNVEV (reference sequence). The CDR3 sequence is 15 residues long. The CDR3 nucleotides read TGTGCCAGCAGTTTAGGGGGACGGCTCCAAGAGACCCAGTACTTC. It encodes CASSLGGRLQETQYF.

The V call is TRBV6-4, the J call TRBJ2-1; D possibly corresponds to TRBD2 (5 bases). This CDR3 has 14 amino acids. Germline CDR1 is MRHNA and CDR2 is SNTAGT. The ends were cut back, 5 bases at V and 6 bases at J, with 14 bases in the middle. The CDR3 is CASSLAAGPNEQFF. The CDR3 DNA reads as TGTGCCAGCAGTCTAGCTGCCGGGCCCAATGAGCAGTTCTTC.

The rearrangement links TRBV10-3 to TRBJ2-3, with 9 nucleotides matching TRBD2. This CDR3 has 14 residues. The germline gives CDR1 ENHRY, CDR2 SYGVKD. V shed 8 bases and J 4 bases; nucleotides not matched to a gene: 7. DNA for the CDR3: TGTGCCATCCCTGTGCGGGAGGGCTCAGATACGCAGTATTTT. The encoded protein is CAIPVREGSDTQYF.

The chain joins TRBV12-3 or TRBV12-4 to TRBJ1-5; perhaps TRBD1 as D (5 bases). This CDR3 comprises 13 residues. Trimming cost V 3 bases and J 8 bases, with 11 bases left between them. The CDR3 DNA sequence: TGTGCCAGCAGTTTTCAGGGAGTGGAGCCCCAGCATTTT. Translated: CASSFQGVEPQHF.

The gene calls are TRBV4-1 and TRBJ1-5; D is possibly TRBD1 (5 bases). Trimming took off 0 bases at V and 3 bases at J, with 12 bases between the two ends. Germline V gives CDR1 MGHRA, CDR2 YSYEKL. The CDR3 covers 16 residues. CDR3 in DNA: TGCGCCAGCAGCCAAGATCCGGGGCAGTTCAATCAGCCCCAGCATTTT. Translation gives CASSQDPGQFNQPQHF.

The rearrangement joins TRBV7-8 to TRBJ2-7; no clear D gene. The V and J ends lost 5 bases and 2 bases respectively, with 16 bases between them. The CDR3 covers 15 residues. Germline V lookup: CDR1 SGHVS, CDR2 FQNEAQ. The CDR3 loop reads CASSERHRMAYEQYF. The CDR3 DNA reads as TGTGCCAGCAGCGAGAGACACCGTATGGCCTACGAGCAGTACTTC.

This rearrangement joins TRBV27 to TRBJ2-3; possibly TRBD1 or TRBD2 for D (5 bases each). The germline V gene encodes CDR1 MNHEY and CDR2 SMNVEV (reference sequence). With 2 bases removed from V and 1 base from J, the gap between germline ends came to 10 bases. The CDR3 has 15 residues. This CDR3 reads CASSLAGRGTDTQYF. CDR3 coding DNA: TGTGCCAGCAGTTTAGCAGGGAGAGGCACAGATACGCAGTATTTT.